The entry that follows covers one T cell receptor beta chain sequence. These data originate in a study of blood T cell repertoires in COVID-19. Profiled with immunoSEQ multiplex PCR; TCRdb holds only in-frame clones, not every one. This sample has 200,000 to 300,000 clones, with around 88% found just once. V lost 5 bases and J 5 bases, leaving 12 bases between the germline ends. Germline V gene sequence: CDR1 SEHNR, CDR2 FQNEAQ (reference sequence). The CDR3 has 14 residues. The clonotype originates from a woman in her 40s with acute COVID-19. Sample: PBMCs or T cells enriched from blood (not recorded which). V is TRBV7-9 and J is TRBJ1-4; D possibly corresponds to TRBD1 (5 bases). CDR3 nucleotides: TGTGCCAGCAGCCCCGGGCAGGGAAATGAAAAACTGTTTTTT. The encoded protein is CASSPGQGNEKLFF.